The present entry profiles one T cell receptor beta chain with its context. Its antigen has not been determined. Nothing much larger sits one base from this clone, and base qualities are not available. The sample comes from a study of T-cell reconstitution after alpha-beta-depleted transplantation in children (dated by TCRdb to 2016 to 2017). Background for the entire study: Using TCR repertoire profiling, the study quantitatively followed how T-cell immune reconstitution unfolded in children after TCRalphabeta/CD19-depleted allogeneic hematopoietic cell transplantation. Results and caveats for the whole study, not just this receptor: The apparently early alphabetaT-cell count recovery about two months after transplant was reportedly dependent on only several hundred rapidly expanded clones derived from non-depleted graft cells. In some patients, the high TCRbeta diversity seen at day 60 was put down to recipient T cells and intrathymic progenitors that had survived conditioning. Over the following months the frequencies of hyperexpanded clones went down, and after one year T-cell counts and TCRbeta diversity were mostly credited to newly produced T cells.

The treatment or condition label of this sample denotes: allogeneic hematopoietic cell transplantation with graft depleted of TCRalphabeta T cells and CD19 B cells. TCRalphabeta/CD19-depleted allogeneic hematopoietic cell grafts were given to the transplant recipients, all of whom were children. The CDR3 starts with the cysteine, ends with the valine, and has 15 residues. The only DNA kept is the CDR3, 45 bases in frame from the first base. V loses 7 bases at its end and J loses 5 bases; junction bases beyond the gene matches: 16. Sequences DFQATT (CDR1) and SNEGSKA (CDR2) are obtained from the germline V gene (reference sequence). Libraries were prepared through PCR. The sample was run on an Illumina HiSeq 2500. To normalize quantification of the TCRbeta repertoire, the TCR libraries were built with molecular barcoding that relied on unique molecular identifiers. TCRdb trimmed public reads at Q25 via fastp, called clones via MiXCR and kept in-frame beta chains. Duplicate CDR3 protein sequences are folded into a single record with the most common DNA and genes. The sample table shows hundreds of thousands of distinct CDR3 sequences, and more than 20% are seen once. The top ten constitute around an eighth of the sample.

The TCR originated in a boy under three years old who had a stem cell transplant for acute myeloid leukemia, so the T cells may come from the graft donor. The receptor chain draws on TRBV20-1 and TRBJ2-7, and 8 junction bases match TRBD1. The material sequenced was PBMCs, mostly from graft donor cells, taken 360 days after TCRalphabeta/CD19-depleted stem cell transplant. The nucleotide sequence is given as TGCAGTGGGATCAGTTCAGGGGGCGCTTGGGACGAGCAGTACGTC. This sequence encodes CSGISSGGAWDEQYV.